This T cell receptor (beta chain) came from a study of T cells in Graves' hyperthyroidism and ophthalmopathy. Whole-study results and caveats: Stable hyperthyroidism was told apart from ophthalmopathy by a model built on 13 V-J features. Blood samples included most of the expanded thyroid clonotypes exceeding 0.001.

TCR beta CDR3 regions were amplified from RNA transcripts. The TCR CDR3 first-round RT-PCR relied on the HTBI primer set. TCRdb recomputed calls from the multiplex PCR reads with MiXCR, one row per CDR3 protein. The sample carries 190,000 or so distinct CDR3 sequences, about a sixth recorded once. This clonotype came up a few times. Its antigen is undetermined. Cells are PBMCs isolated from around 9.4 ml of fresh blood. Sequenced: blood. The clonotype was recovered from a middle-aged man with Graves' hyperthyroidism.

The chain's CDR3 is CASTFRTSFADTQYF. In DNA, the CDR3 is TGTGCCAGCACCTTCCGGACTAGTTTCGCAGATACGCAGTATTTT. The V and J genes are TRBV6-2 or TRBV6-3 and TRBJ2-3, with 7 bases matching TRBD2. CDR1 MNHEY and CDR2 SVGEGT come from the germline V gene. With 7 bases clipped from V and 4 bases from J, the junction kept 11 bases outside the gene matches. The CDR3 is made up of 15 amino acids.